This T cell receptor (beta chain) was captured by sequencing in a study of blood T cells in healthy people across ages. Overall study results and limits: Investigators treated diversity estimates from one million T cells as underestimates.

It was with a sample-barcoded 5' primer and a J-beta primer mix that a second PCR of roughly 7 to 12 cycles was run. One entry per CDR3 protein results from TCRdb running MiXCR on the 5' RACE reads. The sample contains some 1.1 million distinct CDR3 sequences, approximately 38% of which appear only once. Only a few counts were recorded for this clonotype. Its specificity is not known. Material for sequencing was blood. This TCR was recovered from a man between 18 and 35 years old in good health.

The CDR3 loop reads CASRLDGTDTQYF. The CDR3 nucleotides are TGCGCCAGTAGATTAGACGGGACAGATACGCAGTATTTT. V gene TRBV5-1 combines with J gene TRBJ2-3; D is undetermined. The CDR3 has 13 residues. Trimming pared 8 bases from V and 3 bases from J, leaving 13 bases between. CDR1 and CDR2 from the germline V gene are SGHRS and YFSETQ.